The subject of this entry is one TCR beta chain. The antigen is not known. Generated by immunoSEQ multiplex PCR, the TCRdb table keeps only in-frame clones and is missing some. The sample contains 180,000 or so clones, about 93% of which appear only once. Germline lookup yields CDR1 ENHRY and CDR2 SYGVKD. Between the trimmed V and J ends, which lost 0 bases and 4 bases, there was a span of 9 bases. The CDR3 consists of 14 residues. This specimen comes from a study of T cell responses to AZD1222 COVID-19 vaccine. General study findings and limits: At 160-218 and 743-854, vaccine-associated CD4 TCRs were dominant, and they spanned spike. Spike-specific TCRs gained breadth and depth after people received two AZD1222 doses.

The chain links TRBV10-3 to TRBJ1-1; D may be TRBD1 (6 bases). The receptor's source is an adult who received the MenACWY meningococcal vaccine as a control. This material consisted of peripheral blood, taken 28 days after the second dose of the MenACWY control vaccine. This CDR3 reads CAISESTGPTEAFF. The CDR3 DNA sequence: TGTGCCATCAGTGAGTCGACAGGCCCCACTGAAGCTTTCTTT.